This T cell receptor (beta chain) was observed in a study of metastatic and nonmetastatic thyroid tumors. General study points: Benign nodules were reported to have significantly lower TCR beta diversity than malignant thyroid tumors, in blood and tumor.

Until they underwent thyroid surgery, no patient had received any treatment. This clone was detected ten times or more. Antigen unknown. Other nucleotide sequences from this sample produce the same CDR3. TCRdb ran MiXCR on the PCR reads. In the table there are tens of thousands of clones, roughly an eighth of which are singletons. The V gene's germline CDR1 is MNHEY and CDR2 SVGEGT. V lost 3 bases and J 7 bases, leaving 16 bases between the germline ends. This CDR3 region has 14 residues. The chain is built from TRBV6-2 or TRBV6-3 and TRBJ2-7, with D unresolved. The receptor was derived from a female donor with papillary thyroid cancer or a benign thyroid nodule (not recorded which). Some clones in this sample may be carry-over from other donors' samples. The sequenced material came from tumor tissue. The CDR3 DNA reads TGTGCCAGCAGTTATGGCGACGGAATTTTAGAGCAGTACTTC. Its translation is CASSYGDGILEQYF.